The clone carrying this T cell receptor beta chain was seen a few times. What it recognizes is unknown. Deletions cut 6 bases from V and 7 bases from J, with 10 bases between. Germline V gene lookup returns CDR1 MNHEY and CDR2 SMNVEV (reference sequence). The CDR3 loop spans 11 amino acids. The sample comes from a study of beta chain features in type 1 diabetes. Every bit of the isolated RNA underwent reverse transcription, so sequencing read expressed TCRB transcripts. Naive, central memory and regulatory T cell samples averaged about 3.6 million immunoSEQ reads each. Libraries were prepared by immunoSEQ multiplex PCR; TCRdb keeps only in-frame clonotypes and omits some of them. The sample carries 900,000 or so clones, 17% recorded once. Broader study findings: The naive, central memory and Treg TCRB repertoires looked more alike in patients than they did in healthy donors.

The receptor comes from a woman aged 18-29 years in good health. The chain employs TRBV27 and TRBJ2-7; D remains unclear. Sequencing was done on a sample of naive CD4+ T cells from blood. CDR3 loop: CASRDDLEQYF. The CDR3 nucleotides read TGTGCCAGCAGAGACGACTTGGAGCAGTACTTC.